This TCR beta chain was identified during a study of T-cell reconstitution after alpha-beta-depleted transplantation in children. Findings and caveats of the study: Several patients had high TCRbeta diversity at day 60; it came from surviving recipient T cells and thymic progenitors. Roughly two months post-transplant, alpha-beta T cells reportedly originated from several hundred graft clones that had expanded. T-cell numbers and diversity one year post-transplant derived largely from freshly generated T cells.

The library targeted TCRbeta and was prepared with unique molecular identifiers. MiXCR, applied by TCRdb to the PCR reads, yields one record per CDR3 protein. The sample includes 98,000 or so distinct CDR3 sequences, more than 20% of them seen just once. This clonotype was seen repeatedly, ten times or more. Its matching antigen is unknown. Trimming cost V 1 base and J 5 bases, with 12 bases left between them. The CDR3 runs 14 residues. Germline-derived CDR1 and CDR2 are SGHRS and YFSETQ. The receptor comes from a boy aged 2-9 years with acute lymphoblastic leukemia, due to receive a stem cell transplant. The material was PBMCs, obtained before TCRalphabeta/CD19-depleted stem cell transplant. J is TRBJ2-5 and V is TRBV5-1; the D call may be TRBD1 or TRBD2 (6 bases each). CDR3 loop: CASSLTGAQETQYF. The CDR3 nucleotides are TGCGCCAGCAGCTTGACGGGGGCCCAGGAGACCCAGTACTTC.